Listed below are T cell receptor beta chains from one sample, sequenced in a study of monozygotic twins with inflammatory bowel disease. TCRdb reprocessed the 5' RACE reads and keeps a single row for each CDR3 protein, giving no DNA. The table gives fewer than 550,000 distinct CDR3 sequences; the top ten clones make up roughly 2.3% of it. Specimen: blood. The source is a human donor with ulcerative colitis or Crohn's disease, or a healthy co-twin of an affected twin (not recorded which). CDR3s include the opening cysteine and the closing phenylalanine or tryptophan.

j_call v_call cdr3_aa
TRBJ1-5 TRBV27 CASSMDKYSNQPQHF
TRBJ2-1 TRBV15 CATSRGGAGGLGEQFF
TRBJ1-2 TRBV6-5 CASSWDQGGGYGYTF
TRBJ1-1 TRBV7-9 CASSLDFGNPAFF
TRBJ1-5 TRBV6-5 CASSYSTGDPNQPQHF
TRBJ1-3 TRBV20-1 CSAYSGSGNTIYF
TRBJ2-5 TRBV3-1 CASRPRGGIRETQYF
TRBJ2-5 TRBV7-2 CASSFWVQGHQETQYF
TRBJ1-1 TRBV13 CASSLWGVGHTEAFF
TRBJ2-7 TRBV12-3/TRBV12-4 CASSLGGGGPYEQYF
TRBJ1-2 TRBV29-1 CSGRWGNYGYTF
TRBJ1-1 TRBV18 CASSQNAGTVNTEAFF
TRBJ1-1 TRBV5-1 CASSFTTGTPEAFF
TRBJ2-2 TRBV9 CASSARDVNTGELFF
TRBJ2-7 TRBV7-2 CASSLEGGWIYEQYF
TRBJ2-1 TRBV4-2 CASGTSGRNNNEQFF
TRBJ1-1 TRBV5-1 CASGRSGESDTEAFF
TRBJ2-7 TRBV5-5 CASSLEPAGYEQYF
TRBJ2-1 TRBV15 CATSPLTGSSYNEQFF
TRBJ1-1 TRBV12-3/TRBV12-4 CASRMSGRTNTEAFF
TRBJ1-2 TRBV6-5 CASRSQEVEGYTF
TRBJ2-3 TRBV27 CASSPKGTSGYTDTQYF
TRBJ2-3 TRBV4-2 CASSPLGGGYDTDTQYF
TRBJ2-7 TRBV4-3 CASSQVWDQTYEQYF
TRBJ2-1 TRBV7-2 CASSPTGTSWNEQFF
TRBJ2-7 TRBV27 CASSLTGTGGGLEQYF
TRBJ2-3 TRBV5-1 CASSLMVPETDTQYF
TRBJ1-1 TRBV7-2 CASSFQGPTMNTEAFF
TRBJ1-1 TRBV5-6 CASSRWGPREAFF
TRBJ2-1 TRBV23-1 CASGRPGIYNEQFF
TRBJ2-1 TRBV3-1 CASSQEVPGGGNEQFF
TRBJ2-1 TRBV11-2 CASSSVGRGGHNPEQFF
TRBJ1-1 TRBV20-1 CSARGGYEAFF
TRBJ2-5 TRBV7-6 CASSLALQETQYF
TRBJ1-2 TRBV18 CASSPPSEGYTF
TRBJ2-3 TRBV7-3 CASSLQVRDTRYF
TRBJ2-5 TRBV4-1 CASSASAGPETQYF
TRBJ1-1 TRBV5-1 CASGLDRGAFF
TRBJ2-7 TRBV5-1 CASRPNAANLEQYF
TRBJ2-6 TRBV6-1 CASSERRLTGAGANVLTF
TRBJ1-5 TRBV15 CATSLRSQPQHF
TRBJ1-2 TRBV7-2 CASSPRRTEFYGYTF
TRBJ2-7 TRBV5-1 CASSLTGQASYEQHF
TRBJ2-5 TRBV6-6 CASTEDRVETQYF
TRBJ2-1 TRBV5-5 CASSLGLANSYNEQFF
TRBJ2-1 TRBV2 CASSGVFTSGGSYNEQFF
TRBJ2-5 TRBV27 CASSLLSTPQKTQYF
TRBJ1-1 TRBV11-1 CASSPSRDRGRGDTEAFF
TRBJ2-2 TRBV5-1 CASTIGQGLTGELFF
TRBJ2-1 TRBV5-5 CASSLVGTGKFF
TRBJ1-1 TRBV27 CASWGEKWGAFF
TRBJ1-5 TRBV20-1 CSARIGSSNQPQHF
TRBJ1-4 TRBV12-3/TRBV12-4 CASSFGGKLFF
TRBJ2-2 TRBV12-3/TRBV12-4 CASRLAAGELFF
TRBJ2-1 TRBV7-2 CASSLPQRTSGSKSSYNEQFF